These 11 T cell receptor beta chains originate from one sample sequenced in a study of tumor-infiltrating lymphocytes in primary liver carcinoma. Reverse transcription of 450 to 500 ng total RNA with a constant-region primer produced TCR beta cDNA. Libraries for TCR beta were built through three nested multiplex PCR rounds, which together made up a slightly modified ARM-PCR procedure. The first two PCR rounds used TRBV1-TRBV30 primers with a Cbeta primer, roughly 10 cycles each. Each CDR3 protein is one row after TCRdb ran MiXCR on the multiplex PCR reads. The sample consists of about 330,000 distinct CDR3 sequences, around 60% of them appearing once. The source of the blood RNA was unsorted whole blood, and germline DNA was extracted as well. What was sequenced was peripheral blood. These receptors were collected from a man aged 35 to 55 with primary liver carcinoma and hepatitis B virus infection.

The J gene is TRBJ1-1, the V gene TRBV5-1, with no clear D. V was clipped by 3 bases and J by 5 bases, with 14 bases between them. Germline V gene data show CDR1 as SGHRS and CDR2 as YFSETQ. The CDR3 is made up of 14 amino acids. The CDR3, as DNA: TGCGCCAGCAGCTCCGGGATACCCGAGACTGAAGCTTTCTTT. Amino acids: CASSSGIPETEAFF.

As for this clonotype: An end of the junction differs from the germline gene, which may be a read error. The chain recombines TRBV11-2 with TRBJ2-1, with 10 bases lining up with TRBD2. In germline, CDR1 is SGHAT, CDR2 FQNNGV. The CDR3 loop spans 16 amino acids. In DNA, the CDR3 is TGTGCAAGCAGCAAGAGGGGACTAGCGACTTACAATGGGCAGTTCTTC. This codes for CASSKRGLATYNGQFF.

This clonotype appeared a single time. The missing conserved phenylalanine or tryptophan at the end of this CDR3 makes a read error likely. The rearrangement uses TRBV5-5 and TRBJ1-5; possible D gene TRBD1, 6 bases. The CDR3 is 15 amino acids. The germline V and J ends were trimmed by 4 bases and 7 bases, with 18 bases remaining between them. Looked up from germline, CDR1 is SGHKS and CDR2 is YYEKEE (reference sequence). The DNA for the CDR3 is TGTGCCAGCAGCATGGCGGGACATATCACCCAGCCCCAGCATCTT. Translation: CASSMAGHITQPQHL.

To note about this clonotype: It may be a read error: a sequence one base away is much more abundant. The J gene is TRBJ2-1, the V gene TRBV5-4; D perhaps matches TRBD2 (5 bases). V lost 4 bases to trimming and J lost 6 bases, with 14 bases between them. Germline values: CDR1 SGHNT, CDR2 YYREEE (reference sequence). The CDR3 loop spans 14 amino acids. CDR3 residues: CASSNGLNFNEQFF. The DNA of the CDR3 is TGTGCCAGCAGCAACGGACTCAACTTCAATGAGCAGTTCTTC.

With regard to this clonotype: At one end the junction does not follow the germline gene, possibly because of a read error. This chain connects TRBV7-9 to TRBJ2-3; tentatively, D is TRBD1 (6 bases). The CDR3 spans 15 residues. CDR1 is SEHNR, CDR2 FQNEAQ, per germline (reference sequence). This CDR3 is CVSIPQGISTDTQYF. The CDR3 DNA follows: TGTGTCAGCATCCCACAGGGAATTAGCACAGATACGCAGTATTTT.

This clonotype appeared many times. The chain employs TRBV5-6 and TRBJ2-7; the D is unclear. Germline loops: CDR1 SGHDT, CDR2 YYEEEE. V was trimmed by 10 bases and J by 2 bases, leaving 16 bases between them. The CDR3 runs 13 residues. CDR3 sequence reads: CASKGRYTYEQYF. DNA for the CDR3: TGTGCCTCTAAAGGGCGGTACACCTACGAGCAGTACTTC.

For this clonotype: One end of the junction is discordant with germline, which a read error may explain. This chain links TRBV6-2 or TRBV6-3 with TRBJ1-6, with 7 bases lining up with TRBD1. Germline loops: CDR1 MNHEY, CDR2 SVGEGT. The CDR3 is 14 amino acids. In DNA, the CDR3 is TGTGCCAGCAGCCTGAAACAGGGGAATTCACCCATCCACTTT. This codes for CASSLKQGNSPIHF.

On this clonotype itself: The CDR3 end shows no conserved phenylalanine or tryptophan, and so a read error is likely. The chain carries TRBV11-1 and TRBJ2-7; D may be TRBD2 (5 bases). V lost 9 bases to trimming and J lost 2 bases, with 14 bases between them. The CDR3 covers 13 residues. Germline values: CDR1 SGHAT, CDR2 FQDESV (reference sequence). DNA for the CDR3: TGTGCCAGTCGTGGGCTAGCTACCTACGAGCAGTACCTC. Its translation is CASRGLATYEQYL.

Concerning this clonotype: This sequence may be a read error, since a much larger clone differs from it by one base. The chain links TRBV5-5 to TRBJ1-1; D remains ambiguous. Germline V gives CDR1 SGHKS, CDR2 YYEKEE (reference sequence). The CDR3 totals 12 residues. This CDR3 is CASNLKVTEAFF. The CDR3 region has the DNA TGTGCCAGCAACTTGAAGGTGACTGAAGCTTTCTTT.

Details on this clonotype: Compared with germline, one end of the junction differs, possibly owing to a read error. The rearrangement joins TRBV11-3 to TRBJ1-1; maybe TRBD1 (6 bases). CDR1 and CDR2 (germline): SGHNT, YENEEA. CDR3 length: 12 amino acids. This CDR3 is CASIQGNTEAFF. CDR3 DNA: TGTGCCAGCATCCAGGGGAACACTGAAGCTTTTTTT.

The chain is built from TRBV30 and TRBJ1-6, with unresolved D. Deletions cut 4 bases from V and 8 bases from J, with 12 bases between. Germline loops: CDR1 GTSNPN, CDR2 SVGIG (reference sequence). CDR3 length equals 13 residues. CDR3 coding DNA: TGTGCCTGGACCCAAGAACGGGATTCACCCCTCCACTTT. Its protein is CAWTQERDSPLHF.